This section outlines one TCR beta chain sequence together with its context. What it binds is not known. Germline is not matched at one junction end, which may reflect a read error. Germline loops: CDR1 MGHRA, CDR2 YSYEKL. The CDR3 spans 15 residues. This specimen belongs to a study of molecular identifiers for immune sequencing clone quantification. Study background: Five portions were made in replicates from RNA of 20,000 or 100,000 naive CD8 cells, and four underwent sequencing.

General observations from the study: Clones above 20 RNA copies contained over 97% of effector molecules and under 1% of naive molecules.

CD8+CD4-CCR7+CD45RA+ sorting gave the naive CD8 T cells. Previously reported methods and listed TCR primers produced the bulk TCR libraries. TCRdb analysed the PCR reads with MiXCR anew, one entry per CDR3 protein. The table lists about half a million distinct CDR3 sequences, over 20% of them singletons. The sequencing input was naive CD8+ T cells from blood, with Jurkat cell RNA spiked in. Subset reported: FACS-sorted CD8+CD4-CCR7+CD45RA+ naive T cells. The clonotype was recovered from a human donor in good health. Some libraries in this study had Jurkat cell RNA spiked in. V usage is TRBV4-1 and J usage is TRBJ2-7; 10 nucleotides match TRBD2. The CDR3 loop is CASSHSSGGAYEQHF. The CDR3 DNA sequence: TGCGCCAGCAGCCACTCAAGCGGGGGGGCGTACGAGCAGCACTTC.